The entry below gives a single T cell receptor beta chain sequence along with its context. This entry belongs to a study of blood T cell repertoires in COVID-19. The wider study: T cells, B-cell-depleted T cells, or PBMCs provided the cDNA or gDNA that served as material.

Germline V gene lookup returns CDR1 SNHLY and CDR2 FYNNEI. Losses at the gene ends were 5 bases for V and 1 base for J; bases not matched to a gene: 5. This CDR3 is built from 16 residues. Assay: immunoSEQ multiplex PCR; the TCRdb copy retains only in-frame clones and omits some. The profile shows 300,000 to 350,000 clones, 88% of them singletons. Enrollees, about 18 to 89 years old, lived in 24 US areas. The source is a woman in her 30s who had been exposed to COVID-19. What was sequenced was PBMCs or T cells enriched from blood (not recorded which). The chain has TRBV2 and TRBJ2-7; 13 positions match TRBD2. In nucleotides, the CDR3 is TGTGCCAGCAGTAAAGAGGGACTAGCGGGATCCTACGAGCAGTACTTC. This translates into CASSKEGLAGSYEQYF.